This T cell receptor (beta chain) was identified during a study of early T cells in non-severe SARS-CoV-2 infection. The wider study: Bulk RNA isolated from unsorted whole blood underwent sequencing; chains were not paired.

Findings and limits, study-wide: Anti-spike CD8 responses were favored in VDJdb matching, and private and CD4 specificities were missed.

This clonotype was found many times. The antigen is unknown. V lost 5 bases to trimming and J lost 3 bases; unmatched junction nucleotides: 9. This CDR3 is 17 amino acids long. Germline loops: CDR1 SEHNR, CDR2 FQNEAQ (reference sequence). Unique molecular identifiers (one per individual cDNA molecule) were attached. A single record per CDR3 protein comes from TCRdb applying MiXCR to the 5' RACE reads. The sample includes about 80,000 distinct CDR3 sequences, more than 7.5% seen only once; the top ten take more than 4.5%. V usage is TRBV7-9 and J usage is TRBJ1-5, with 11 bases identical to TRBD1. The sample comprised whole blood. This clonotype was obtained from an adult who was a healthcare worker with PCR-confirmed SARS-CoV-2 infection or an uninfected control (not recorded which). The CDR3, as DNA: TGTGCCAGCAGCCAGGGCCGGGACAGGGGGTTCAATCAGCCCCAGCATTTT. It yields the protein CASSQGRDRGFNQPQHF.